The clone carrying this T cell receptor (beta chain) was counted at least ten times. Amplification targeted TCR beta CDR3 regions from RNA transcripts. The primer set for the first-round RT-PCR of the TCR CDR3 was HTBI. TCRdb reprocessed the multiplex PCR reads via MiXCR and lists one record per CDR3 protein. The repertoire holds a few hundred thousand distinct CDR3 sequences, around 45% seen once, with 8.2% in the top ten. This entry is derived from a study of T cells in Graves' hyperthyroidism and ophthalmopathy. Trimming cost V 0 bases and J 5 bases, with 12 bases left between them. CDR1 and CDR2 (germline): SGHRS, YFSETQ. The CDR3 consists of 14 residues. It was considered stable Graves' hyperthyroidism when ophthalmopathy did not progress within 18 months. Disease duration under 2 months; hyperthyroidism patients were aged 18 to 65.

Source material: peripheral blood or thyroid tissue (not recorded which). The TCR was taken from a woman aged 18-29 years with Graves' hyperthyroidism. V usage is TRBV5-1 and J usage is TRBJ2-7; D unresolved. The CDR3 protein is CASSLGQALNEQYF. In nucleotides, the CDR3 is TGCGCCAGCAGCTTGGGGCAGGCTCTTAACGAGCAGTACTTC.